This T cell receptor (beta chain) was identified in a study of T cell repertoires in cytomegalovirus infection. Study background: CMV infection plus the matching HLA type was flagged by public TCR beta signatures. Points from the study as a whole: Identification of carriers of CMV plus the relevant HLA was performed using cumulative public TCR beta family frequency. The study found HLA-C-restricted CMV-specific TCR beta clonotypes dominating the ex vivo response.

Germline CDR1 reads SGHTA; CDR2 reads FQGNSA. The V and J ends lost 1 base and 2 bases, in that order; junction bases with no gene match: 10. CDR3 size: 18 residues. A single record per CDR3 protein comes from TCRdb applying MiXCR to the reads. The sample holds 250,000 to 300,000 distinct CDR3 sequences, roughly 13% seen once. Ten or more counts support this clonotype. Its antigen is unidentified. The TCR sequence derives from a human donor in good health (CMV status not recorded). Some clones in this sample may be carry-over from other donors' samples. The chain links TRBV7-2 to TRBJ2-3, with TRBD1 matching over 9 bases. Sample: PBMCs. CDR3 loop: CASSLVGTGRRPTDTQYF. The CDR3 DNA is TGTGCCAGCAGCTTAGTCGGGACAGGGAGGAGGCCCACAGATACGCAGTATTTT.